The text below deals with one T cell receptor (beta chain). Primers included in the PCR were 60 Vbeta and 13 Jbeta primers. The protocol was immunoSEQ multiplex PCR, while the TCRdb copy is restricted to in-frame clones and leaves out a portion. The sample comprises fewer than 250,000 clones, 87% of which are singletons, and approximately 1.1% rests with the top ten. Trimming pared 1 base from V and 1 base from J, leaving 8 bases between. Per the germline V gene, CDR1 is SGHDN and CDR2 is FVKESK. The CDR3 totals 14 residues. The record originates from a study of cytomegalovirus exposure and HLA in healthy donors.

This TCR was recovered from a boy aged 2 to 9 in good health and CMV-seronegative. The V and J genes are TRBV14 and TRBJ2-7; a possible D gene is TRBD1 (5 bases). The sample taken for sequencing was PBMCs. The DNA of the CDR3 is TGTGCCAGCAGCCAAGTTCAGGGATCCTACGAGCAGTACTTC. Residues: CASSQVQGSYEQYF.